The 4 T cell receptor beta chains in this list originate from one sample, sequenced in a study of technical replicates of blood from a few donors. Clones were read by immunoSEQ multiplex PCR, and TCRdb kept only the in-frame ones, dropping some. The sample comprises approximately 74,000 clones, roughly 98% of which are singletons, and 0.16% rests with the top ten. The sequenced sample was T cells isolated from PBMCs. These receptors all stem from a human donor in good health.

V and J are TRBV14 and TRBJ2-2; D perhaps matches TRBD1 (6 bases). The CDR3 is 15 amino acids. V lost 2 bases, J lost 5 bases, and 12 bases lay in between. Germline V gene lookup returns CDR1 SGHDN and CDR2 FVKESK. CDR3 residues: CASSQFTTGTGELFF. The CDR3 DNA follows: TGTGCCAGCAGCCAATTCACTACAGGGACCGGGGAGCTGTTTTTT. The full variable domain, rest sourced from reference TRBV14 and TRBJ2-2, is EAGVTQFPSHSVIEKGQTVTLRCDPISGHDNLYWYRRVMGKEIKFLLHFVKESKQDESGMPNNRFLAERTGGTYSTLKVQPAELEDSGVYFCASSQFTTGTGELFFGEGSRLTVL.

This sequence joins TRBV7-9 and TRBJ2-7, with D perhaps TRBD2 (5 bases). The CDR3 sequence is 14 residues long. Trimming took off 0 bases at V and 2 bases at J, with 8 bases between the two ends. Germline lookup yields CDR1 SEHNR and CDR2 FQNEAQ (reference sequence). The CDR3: CASSLAGATYEQYF. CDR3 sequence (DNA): TGTGCCAGCAGCTTAGCGGGAGCGACCTACGAGCAGTACTTC.

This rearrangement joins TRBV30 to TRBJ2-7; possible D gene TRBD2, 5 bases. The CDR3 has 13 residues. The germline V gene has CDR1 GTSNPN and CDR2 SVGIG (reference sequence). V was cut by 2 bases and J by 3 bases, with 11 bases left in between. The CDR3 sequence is CAWSFGSGYEQYF. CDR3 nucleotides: TGTGCCTGGAGTTTCGGCAGCGGCTACGAGCAGTACTTC.

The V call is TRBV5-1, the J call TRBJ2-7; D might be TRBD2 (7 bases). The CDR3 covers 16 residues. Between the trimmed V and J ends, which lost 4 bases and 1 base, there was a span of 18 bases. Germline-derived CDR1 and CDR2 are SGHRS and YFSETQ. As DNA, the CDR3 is TGCGCCAGCAGCCTTCGAGGGGGGGGGAGTTCCTACGAGCAGTACTTC. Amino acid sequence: CASSLRGGGSSYEQYF. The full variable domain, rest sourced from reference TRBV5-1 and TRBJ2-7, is KAGVTQTPRYLIKTRGQQVTLSCSPISGHRSVSWYQQTPGQGLQFLFEYFSETQRNKGNFPGRFSGRQFSNSRSEMNVSTLELGDSALYLCASSLRGGGSSYEQYFGPGTRLTVT.